The source of this TCR beta chain is a study of prognosis after radiotherapy for stage I lung cancer. Study overall: Over 11 patients presented with newly diagnosed primary stage I lung tumors, and roughly 5 carried oligometastatic NSCLC following surgical resection of the primary tumor. Patients (more than twelve men, about 6 women) were aged roughly 53 to 85, median about 70 years.

This clonotype has at least ten counts. Antigen unknown. Findings of the study overall: A fall in unique TCR clone counts followed stereotactic body radiation therapy, with medians of around 10,000 versus 6,900.

TCR beta CDR3 amplification from genomic DNA was performed by two-round multiplex PCR. Every TRBV and TRBJ gene had its own specific primer in first-round PCR. Universal primers drove the second round of PCR amplification. TCRdb reprocessed the multiplex PCR reads via MiXCR and lists one record per CDR3 protein. The table includes about 59,000 distinct CDR3 sequences, 26% detected once. The CDR3 sequence is 14 residues long. CDR1 and CDR2 (germline): MNHNS, SASEGT. V shed 7 bases, J shed 7 bases, and the junction held 8 bases outside the gene matches. The chain uses TRBV6-1 and TRBJ2-4, with 9 nucleotides matching TRBD2. Here the sequenced sample was PBMCs, taken before or after stereotactic body radiation therapy (not recorded which). This TCR derives from a donor over 45 with non-small cell lung cancer. The CDR3 nucleotides are TGTGCCAGCACTCGAAGCGGGGGGAGGAACATTCAGTACTTC. Translation gives CASTRSGGRNIQYF.